This TCR beta chain was found in a study of blood T cell repertoires in COVID-19. Looking at the study overall: The cDNA or gDNA used as material had been derived from T cells, B-cell-depleted T cells, or PBMCs.

Libraries were prepared by immunoSEQ multiplex PCR; TCRdb keeps only in-frame clonotypes and omits some of them. The data contain about 32,000 clones, approximately 85% of them singletons. Germline CDR1 and CDR2: MNHEY and SMNVEV (reference sequence). V lost 7 bases, J lost 5 bases, and 20 bases lay in between. The CDR3 contains 15 residues. Sequenced material: peripheral blood. V and J are TRBV27 and TRBJ1-2; maybe TRBD1 (6 bases). The clonotype was recovered from a man in his 60s with active or convalescent COVID-19. CDR3 protein: CASKPGPGQGYGYTF. CDR3 bases: TGTGCCAGCAAACCAGGCCCGGGACAAGGGTATGGCTACACCTTC.